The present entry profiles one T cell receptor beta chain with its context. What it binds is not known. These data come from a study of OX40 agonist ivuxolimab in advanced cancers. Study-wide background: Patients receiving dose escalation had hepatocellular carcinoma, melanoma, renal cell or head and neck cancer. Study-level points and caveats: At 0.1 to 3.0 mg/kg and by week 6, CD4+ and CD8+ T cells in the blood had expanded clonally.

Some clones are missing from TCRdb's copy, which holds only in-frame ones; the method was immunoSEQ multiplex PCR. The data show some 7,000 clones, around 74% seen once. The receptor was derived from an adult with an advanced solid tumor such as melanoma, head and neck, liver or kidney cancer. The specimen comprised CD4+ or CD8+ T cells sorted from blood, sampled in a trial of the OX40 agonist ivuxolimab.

The CDR3 nucleotides are TGTGCCAGCAGCTTAGAGCCCGGGACAGGATCCTACAATGAGCAGTTCTTC. Protein: CASSLEPGTGSYNEQFF. J is TRBJ2-1 and V is TRBV11-2; TRBD1 agrees at 8 bases. Trimming cost V 0 bases and J 1 base; bases outside gene matches: 5. Germline CDR1 SGHAT, CDR2 FQNNGV. The CDR3 is 17 amino acids.